This entry lists 20 T cell receptor beta chains sequenced from one sample in a study of human T cells and chemical hapten exposure. TCRdb re-derived calls from the RACE reads in MiXCR, one entry per CDR3 protein. The sample has more than 80,000 distinct CDR3 sequences; roughly 12% are singletons. Time point given: pre-sensitization, week 0. Treatment given: therapeutic diphenylcyclopropenone sensitization with weekly scalp DPC. This sample comprised whole blood, obtained in connection with sensitization to the hapten diphenylcyclopropenone (DPC). These receptors were taken from a woman between 45 and 60 years old with alopecia areata. Some clones in this sample may be carry-over from other donors' samples.

The table lists this clonotype with many counts. J is TRBJ2-7 and V is TRBV20-1; TRBD1 matches 10 bases. Losses at the gene ends were 4 bases for V and 2 bases for J; bases not matched to a gene: 5. The CDR3 has 14 amino acids. The V gene's germline CDR1 is DFQATT and CDR2 SNEGSKA (reference sequence). The CDR3 DNA reads TGCAGTGCTATCTCAGGGACAGGGGCCTACGAGCAGTACTTC. Its translation: CSAISGTGAYEQYF.

This clonotype was seen many times. The chain carries TRBV2 and TRBJ2-7; the D gene could be TRBD1 or TRBD2 (5 bases each). The CDR3 sequence is 13 residues long. Germline CDR1 reads SNHLY; CDR2 reads FYNNEI. Trimming stripped 6 bases from V and 3 bases from J, with 12 bases between. The CDR3 protein is CASRGRGVYEQYF. CDR3 DNA: TGTGCCAGCAGAGGACGAGGGGTCTACGAGCAGTACTTC.

At least ten counts were recorded for this clonotype. This rearrangement joins TRBV29-1 to TRBJ1-5; 7 nucleotides line up with TRBD1. Losses at the gene ends were 4 bases for V and 4 bases for J; bases not matched to a gene: 7. The germline gives CDR1 SQVTM, CDR2 ANQGSEA. This CDR3 is built from 14 residues. CDR3 region: CSVAAGGKNQPQHF. The CDR3 DNA reads as TGCAGCGTTGCAGCAGGGGGAAAAAATCAGCCCCAGCATTTT.

This clonotype was detected only a few times. This chain connects TRBV5-6 to TRBJ1-5, with 7 bases identical to TRBD1. Germline trimming cut 4 bases from V and 1 base from J; bases unmatched to any gene: 14. Germline V gene data show CDR1 as SGHDT and CDR2 as YYEEEE. This CDR3 contains 18 residues. CDR3 nucleotides: TGTGCCAGCAGCCGATTGGACAGGACTCATCCAAGCAATCAGCCCCAGCATTTT. Translated, it gives CASSRLDRTHPSNQPQHF.

This clonotype was seen repeatedly, ten times or more. The genes are TRBV20-1 and TRBJ1-1; D is perhaps TRBD1 (5 bases). This CDR3 region has 12 residues. With 5 bases removed from V and 7 bases from J, the gap between germline ends came to 14 bases. Germline V lookup: CDR1 DFQATT, CDR2 SNEGSKA (reference sequence). The CDR3 DNA sequence: TGCAGTGCTGGAAAGGACAATGGTGAAGCTTTCTTT. Protein product: CSAGKDNGEAFF.

This clonotype showed up just a few times. The DNA of the CDR3 is TGTGCCAGCAGTTTTACCGAGCCCACAAATGAGCAGTTCTTC. Translation gives CASSFTEPTNEQFF. The gene calls are TRBV12-3 or TRBV12-4 and TRBJ2-1; no definite D call. The CDR3 has 14 residues. The ends were cut back, 3 bases at V and 7 bases at J, with 13 bases in the middle.

This clonotype has only a few counts. V is TRBV11-2 and J is TRBJ1-1, with D perhaps TRBD1 (5 bases). CDR3 size: 13 residues. Germline V gene sequence: CDR1 SGHAT, CDR2 FQNNGV. Trimming took off 5 bases at V and 1 base at J, with 8 bases between the two ends. The CDR3 nucleotides read TGTGCCAGCAGCATGGACACGAACACTGAAGCTTTCTTT. It encodes CASSMDTNTEAFF.

The V gene is TRBV11-2, the J gene TRBJ1-1; TRBD1 matches 8 bases. CDR1 is SGHAT, CDR2 FQNNGV, per germline. Unmatched junction bases numbered 15, after V lost 5 bases and J lost 4 bases. The CDR3 covers 17 residues. CDR3: CASSPFFWTGIRTEAFF. The CDR3 region has the DNA TGTGCCAGCAGCCCGTTCTTCTGGACAGGGATCCGCACTGAAGCTTTCTTT.

In its sample, this clonotype was seen many times. The chain couples TRBV29-1 to TRBJ2-5, with D perhaps matching TRBD2 (5 bases). The CDR3 is 13 residues long. Trimming removed 0 bases from V and 1 base from J, with 6 bases in between. Germline values: CDR1 SQVTM, CDR2 ANQGSEA. CDR3 region: CSVEDGLQETQYF. In nucleotides, the CDR3 is TGCAGCGTTGAAGACGGACTCCAAGAGACCCAGTACTTC.

This clonotype was recorded many times. The gene calls are TRBV10-3 and TRBJ2-7, with D hard to call. V was cut by 2 bases and J by 0 bases, with 11 bases left in between. The CDR3 is 15 amino acids. Per the germline V gene, CDR1 is ENHRY and CDR2 is SYGVKD. As DNA, the CDR3 is TGTGCCATCAGTGAGAGCCCGCTCAGCTCCTACGAGCAGTACTTC. Its translation: CAISESPLSSYEQYF.

This chain links TRBV5-1 with TRBJ2-3; no firm D call. The ends were cut back, 2 bases at V and 2 bases at J, with 12 bases in the middle. Germline-derived CDR1 and CDR2 are SGHRS and YFSETQ. The length of the CDR3 is 15 residues. The CDR3 region has the DNA TGCGCCAGCAGCTTCAGTAACTACGACACAGATACGCAGTATTTT. It codes for CASSFSNYDTDTQYF.

The DNA of the CDR3 is TGTGCCAGCAGTCCTTGGGCACAGGGGGAGACCCAGTACTTC. Protein: CASSPWAQGETQYF. The rearrangement joins TRBV28 to TRBJ2-5, with 7 positions matching TRBD1. CDR3 length equals 14 residues. V lost 5 bases, J lost 5 bases, and 8 bases stayed unmatched. Per the germline V gene, CDR1 is MDHEN and CDR2 is SYDVKM.

This clonotype was counted only a few times. The chain recombines TRBV11-1 with TRBJ1-2, with D unclear. The CDR3 consists of 15 residues. V lost 2 bases and J lost 4, with 14 bases in between. The germline V gene has CDR1 SGHAT and CDR2 FQDESV (reference sequence). Here the CDR3 reads CASSLTTDGIYGYTF. As DNA, the CDR3 is TGTGCCAGCAGCTTAACCACGGACGGCATCTATGGCTACACCTTC.

This clonotype was seen repeatedly, ten times or more. One junction end does not reproduce the germline sequence, and a read error may be involved. The V and J genes are TRBV7-7 and TRBJ2-1; 7 nucleotides align to TRBD1. The CDR3 spans 13 residues. CDR1 and CDR2 from the germline V gene are SSHAT and FNYEAQ (reference sequence). The CDR3 loop is CASSPDRQGEQFF. CDR3 sequence (DNA): TGTGCTAGCAGCCCGGACAGGCAGGGTGAGCAGTTCTTC.

V and J are TRBV6-2 or TRBV6-3 and TRBJ1-2, with D unclear. CDR3 length: 13 amino acids. With 2 bases removed from V and 0 bases from J, the gap between germline ends came to 4 bases. Germline V gives CDR1 MNHEY, CDR2 SVGEGT. CDR3 DNA sequence: TGTGCCAGCAGTTACGGAGCTAACTATGGCTACACCTTC. Translation: CASSYGANYGYTF.

This clonotype was seen ten or more times. The rearrangement uses TRBV7-9 and TRBJ2-5; TRBD1 might be the D (6 bases). V was pared by 1 base and J by 1 base, with 16 bases between. The CDR3 length is 17 residues. CDR1 is SEHNR, CDR2 FQNEAQ, per germline (reference sequence). The DNA for the CDR3 is TGTGCCAGCAGCTTAGGCTCCTACAGGGCCATCCAAGAGACCCAGTACTTC. Residues: CASSLGSYRAIQETQYF. The full variable domain, its missing parts supplied by reference TRBV7-9 and TRBJ2-5, is DTGVSQNPRHKITKRGQNVTFRCDPISEHNRLYWYRQTLGQGPEFLTYFQNEAQLEKSRLLSDRFSAERPKGSFSTLEIQRTEQGDSAMYLCASSLGSYRAIQETQYFGPGTRLLVL.

This clonotype was seen many times. This chain connects TRBV27 to TRBJ1-5; unclear D gene. The V end was cut by 0 bases, the J end by 5 bases, with 5 bases between. Germline V gives CDR1 MNHEY, CDR2 SMNVEV (reference sequence). The CDR3 has 13 amino acids. The CDR3: CASSLSWDQPQHF. The CDR3, as DNA: TGTGCCAGCAGTTTATCGTGGGATCAGCCCCAGCATTTT.

Only a few counts were recorded for this clonotype. The chain is built from TRBV11-2 and TRBJ2-7, with 10 bases fitting TRBD1. Germline V CDR1 and CDR2: SGHAT, FQNNGV. With V trimmed by 3 bases and J by 6 bases, 8 bases remained unmatched. This CDR3 spans 15 amino acids. CDR3 region: CASSFGGQGYVEQYF. CDR3 DNA: TGTGCCAGCAGCTTCGGGGGACAGGGGTACGTCGAGCAGTACTTC.

This clonotype came up a few times. The chain uses TRBV25-1 and TRBJ2-3; weak D call: TRBD2 (6 bases). The germline V and J ends were trimmed by 5 bases and 0 bases, with 18 bases remaining between them. CDR3 length: 17 residues. The germline V gene has CDR1 MGHDK and CDR2 SYGVNS. The CDR3 loop reads CASSLPGLASSTDTQYF. The CDR3 DNA reads TGTGCCAGCAGTCTGCCGGGACTCGCATCTAGCACAGATACGCAGTATTTT. Full variable domain (rest looked up from reference TRBV25-1 and TRBJ2-3): EADIYQTPRYLVIGTGKKITLECSQTMGHDKMYWYQQDPGMELHLIHYSYGVNSTEKGDLSSESTVSRIRTEHFPLTLESARPSHTSQYLCASSLPGLASSTDTQYFGPGTRLTVL.

The chain has TRBV7-2 and TRBJ1-5; D gene uncertain. V was cut by 6 bases and J by 3 bases, with 9 bases left in between. From germline, CDR1 is SGHTA and CDR2 FQGNSA. The CDR3 is made up of 13 amino acids. The CDR3 protein is CASSTQNNQPQHF. The CDR3 DNA reads TGTGCCAGCAGTACTCAAAACAATCAGCCCCAGCATTTT.